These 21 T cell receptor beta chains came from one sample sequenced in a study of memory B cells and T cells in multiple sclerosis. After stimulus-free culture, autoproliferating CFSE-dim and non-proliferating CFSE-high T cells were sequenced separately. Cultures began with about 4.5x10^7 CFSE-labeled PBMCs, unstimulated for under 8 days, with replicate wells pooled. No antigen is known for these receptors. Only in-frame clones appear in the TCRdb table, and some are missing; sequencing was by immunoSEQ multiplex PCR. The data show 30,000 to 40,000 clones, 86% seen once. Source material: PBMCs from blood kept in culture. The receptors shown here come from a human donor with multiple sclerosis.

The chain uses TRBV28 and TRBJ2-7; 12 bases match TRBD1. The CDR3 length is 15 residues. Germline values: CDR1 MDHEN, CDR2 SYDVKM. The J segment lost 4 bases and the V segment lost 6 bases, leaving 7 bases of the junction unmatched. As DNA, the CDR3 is TGTGCCAGCAGCCAACCGGGACAGGGGGCTTACGAGCAGTACTTC. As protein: CASSQPGQGAYEQYF.

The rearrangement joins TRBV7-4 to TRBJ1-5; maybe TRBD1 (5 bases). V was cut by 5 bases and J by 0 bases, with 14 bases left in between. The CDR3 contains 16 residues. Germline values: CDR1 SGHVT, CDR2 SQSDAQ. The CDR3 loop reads CASSGRQPYSNQPQHF. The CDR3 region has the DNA TGTGCCAGCAGCGGAAGACAGCCTTATAGCAATCAGCCCCAGCATTTT.

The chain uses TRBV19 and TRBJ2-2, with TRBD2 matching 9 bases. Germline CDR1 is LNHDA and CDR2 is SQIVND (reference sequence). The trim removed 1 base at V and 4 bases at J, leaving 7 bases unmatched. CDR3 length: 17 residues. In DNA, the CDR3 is TGTGCCAGTAGTATAGGTCGGACTAGCGAACTCACCGGGGAGCTGTTTTTT. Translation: CASSIGRTSELTGELFF.

CDR3 DNA sequence: TGTGCCAGTACCGTCGACAGTTCGGGCAAAAACATTCAGTACTTC. Translation: CASTVDSSGKNIQYF. The rearrangement uses TRBV19 and TRBJ2-4; TRBD1 is a possible D gene (5 bases). Deletions cut 7 bases from V and 3 bases from J, with 16 bases between. CDR1 is LNHDA, CDR2 SQIVND, per germline (reference sequence). CDR3 length: 15 residues.

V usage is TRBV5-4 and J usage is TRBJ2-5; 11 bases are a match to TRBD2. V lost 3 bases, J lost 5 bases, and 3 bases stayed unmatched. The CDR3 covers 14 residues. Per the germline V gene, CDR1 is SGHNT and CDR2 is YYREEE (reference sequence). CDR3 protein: CASSSTSGEETQYF. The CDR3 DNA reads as TGTGCCAGCAGCTCGACTAGCGGGGAGGAGACCCAGTACTTC.

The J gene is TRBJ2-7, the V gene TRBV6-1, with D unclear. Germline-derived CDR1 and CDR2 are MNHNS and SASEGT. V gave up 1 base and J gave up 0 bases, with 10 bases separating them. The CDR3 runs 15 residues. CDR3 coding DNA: TGTGCCAGCAGTGAAGTCACCATGAGCTCCTACGAGCAGTACTTC. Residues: CASSEVTMSSYEQYF.

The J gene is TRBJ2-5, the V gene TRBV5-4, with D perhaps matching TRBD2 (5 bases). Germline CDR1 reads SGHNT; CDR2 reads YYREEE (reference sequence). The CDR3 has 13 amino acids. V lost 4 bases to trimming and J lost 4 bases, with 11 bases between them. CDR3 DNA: TGTGCCAGCAGCGCCGAACGGGGAGAGACCCAGTACTTC. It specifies CASSAERGETQYF.

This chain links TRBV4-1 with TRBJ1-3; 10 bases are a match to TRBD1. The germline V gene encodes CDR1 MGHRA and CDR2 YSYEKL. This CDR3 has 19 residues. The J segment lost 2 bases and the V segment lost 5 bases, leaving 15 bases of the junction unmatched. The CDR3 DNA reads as TGCGCCAGCAGCAAGTCACCTCGACAGGGGGCCTTAACTGGAAACACCATATATTTT. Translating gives CASSKSPRQGALTGNTIYF.

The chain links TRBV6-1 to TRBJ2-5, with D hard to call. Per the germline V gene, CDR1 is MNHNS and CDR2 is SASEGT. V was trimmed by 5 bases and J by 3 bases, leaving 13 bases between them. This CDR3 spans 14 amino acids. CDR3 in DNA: TGTGCCAGCAGTCTGCAGGACCGTAAAGAGACCCAGTACTTC. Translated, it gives CASSLQDRKETQYF.

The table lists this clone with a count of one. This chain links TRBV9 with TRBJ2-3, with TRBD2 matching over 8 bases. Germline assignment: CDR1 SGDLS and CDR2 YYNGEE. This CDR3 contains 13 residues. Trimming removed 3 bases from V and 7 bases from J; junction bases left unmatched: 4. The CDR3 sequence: CASSASGFNTQYF. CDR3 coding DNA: TGTGCCAGCAGCGCTAGCGGGTTTAATACGCAGTATTTT.

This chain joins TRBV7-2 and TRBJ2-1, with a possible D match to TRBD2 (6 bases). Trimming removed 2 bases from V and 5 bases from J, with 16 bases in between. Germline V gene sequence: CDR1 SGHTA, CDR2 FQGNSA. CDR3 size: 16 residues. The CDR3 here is CASSLNSGLGNNEQFF. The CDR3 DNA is TGTGCCAGCAGCTTAAATTCGGGACTCGGAAACAATGAGCAGTTCTTC.

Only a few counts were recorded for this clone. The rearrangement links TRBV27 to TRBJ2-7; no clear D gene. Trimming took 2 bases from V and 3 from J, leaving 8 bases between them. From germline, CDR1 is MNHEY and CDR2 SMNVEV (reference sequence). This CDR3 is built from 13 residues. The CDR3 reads CASSLGVNYEQYF. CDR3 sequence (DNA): TGTGCCAGCAGTTTAGGGGTAAACTACGAGCAGTACTTC.

The DNA for the CDR3 is TGTGCCACCCTCGGGGATGGGGACTCCTACGAGCAGTACTTC. Translated, it gives CATLGDGDSYEQYF. The chain combines TRBV28 with TRBJ2-7, with D perhaps matching TRBD2 (5 bases). The V end was cut by 10 bases, the J end by 0 bases, with 16 bases between. CDR1 MDHEN and CDR2 SYDVKM come from the germline V gene. The CDR3 is 14 amino acids. Full variable domain (missing parts from reference TRBV28 and TRBJ2-7): DVKVTQSSRYLVKRTGEKVFLECVQDMDHENMFWYRQDPGLGLRLIYFSYDVKMKEKGDIPEGYSVSREKKERFSLILESASTNQTSMYLCATLGDGDSYEQYFGPGTRLTVT.

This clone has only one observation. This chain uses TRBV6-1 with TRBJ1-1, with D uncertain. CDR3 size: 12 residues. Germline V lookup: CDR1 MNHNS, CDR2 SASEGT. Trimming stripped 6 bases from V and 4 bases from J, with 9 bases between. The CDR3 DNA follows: TGTGCCAGCAGGGGAGGGTCCACTGAAGCTTTCTTT. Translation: CASRGGSTEAFF.

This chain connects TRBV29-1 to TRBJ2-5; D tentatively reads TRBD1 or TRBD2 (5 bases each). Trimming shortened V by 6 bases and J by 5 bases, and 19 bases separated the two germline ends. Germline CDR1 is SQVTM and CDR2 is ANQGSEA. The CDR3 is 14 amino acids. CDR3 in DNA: TGCAGCGTCGCCCAATCACAGTGGGGGGAGACCCAGTACTTC. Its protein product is CSVAQSQWGETQYF. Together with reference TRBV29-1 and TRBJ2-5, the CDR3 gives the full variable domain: SAVISQKPSRDICQRGTSLTIQCQVDSQVTMMFWYRQQPGQSLTLIATANQGSEATYESGFVIDKFPISRPNLTFSTLTVSNMSPEDSSIYLCSVAQSQWGETQYFGPGTRLLVL.

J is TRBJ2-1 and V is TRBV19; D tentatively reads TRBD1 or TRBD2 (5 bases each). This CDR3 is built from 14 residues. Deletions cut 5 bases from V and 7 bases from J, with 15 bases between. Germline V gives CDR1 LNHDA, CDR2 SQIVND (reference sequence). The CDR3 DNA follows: TGTGCCAGTAGTTTAGGGACCGGGGCTAATGAGCAGTTCTTC. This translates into CASSLGTGANEQFF.

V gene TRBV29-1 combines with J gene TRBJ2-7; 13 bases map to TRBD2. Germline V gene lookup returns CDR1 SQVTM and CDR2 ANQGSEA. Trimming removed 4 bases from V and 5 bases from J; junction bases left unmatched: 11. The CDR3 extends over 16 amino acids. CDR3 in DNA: TGCAGCGTTGGCCTGGGACTAGCGGGACCAATCCACGAGCAGTACTTC. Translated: CSVGLGLAGPIHEQYF.

The CDR3 nucleotides are TGCGCCAGCGGCCCCCAGGGAACCCCCTACAATGAGCAGTTCTTC. Translating it yields CASGPQGTPYNEQFF. The V gene is TRBV10-1, the J gene TRBJ2-1; TRBD1 is a possible D gene (5 bases). Trimming stripped 8 bases from V and 2 bases from J, with 16 bases between. Germline V CDR1 and CDR2: WNHNN, SYGVQD (reference sequence). The CDR3 sequence is 15 residues long.

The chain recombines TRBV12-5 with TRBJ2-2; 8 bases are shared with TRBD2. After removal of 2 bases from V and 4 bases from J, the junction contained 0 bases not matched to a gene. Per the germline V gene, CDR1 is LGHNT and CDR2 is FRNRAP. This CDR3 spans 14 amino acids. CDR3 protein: CASGLSGSTGELFF. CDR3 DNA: TGTGCTAGTGGTTTGAGCGGGAGCACCGGGGAGCTGTTTTTT.

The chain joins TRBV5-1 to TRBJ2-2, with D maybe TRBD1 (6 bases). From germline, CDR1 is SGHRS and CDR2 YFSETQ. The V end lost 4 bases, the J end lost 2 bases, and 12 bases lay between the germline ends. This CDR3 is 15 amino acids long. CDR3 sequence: CASSPGHLNTGELFF. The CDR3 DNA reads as TGCGCCAGCAGCCCGGGACATCTAAACACCGGGGAGCTGTTTTTT. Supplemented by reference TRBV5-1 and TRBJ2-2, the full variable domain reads KAGVTQTPRYLIKTRGQQVTLSCSPISGHRSVSWYQQTPGQGLQFLFEYFSETQRNKGNFPGRFSGRQFSNSRSEMNVSTLELGDSALYLCASSPGHLNTGELFFGEGSRLTVL.

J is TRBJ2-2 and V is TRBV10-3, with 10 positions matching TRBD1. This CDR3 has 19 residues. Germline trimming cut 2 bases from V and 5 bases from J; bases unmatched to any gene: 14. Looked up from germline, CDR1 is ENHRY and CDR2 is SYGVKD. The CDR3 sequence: CAISEAMTGGYLDTGELFF. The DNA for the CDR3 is TGTGCCATCAGTGAGGCCATGACAGGGGGCTATCTTGATACCGGGGAGCTGTTTTTT.